Presented here are 6 T cell receptor beta chains from one specimen sequenced in a study of blood T cell repertoires in COVID-19. The method was immunoSEQ multiplex PCR; TCRdb's version includes in-frame clones alone and lacks a portion of them. The table lists about 73,000 clones, 65% to 85% of them singletons. Sequences were obtained from peripheral blood. The receptors stem from an elderly man with active or convalescent COVID-19.

The rearrangement joins TRBV4-1 to TRBJ2-7, with no clear D. The CDR3 length is 14 residues. Germline V gene lookup returns CDR1 MGHRA and CDR2 YSYEKL. Deletions cut 0 bases from V and 6 bases from J, with 12 bases between. CDR3 protein: CASSQDLSVLEQYF. The CDR3, as DNA: TGCGCCAGCAGCCAAGATCTAAGCGTTCTCGAGCAGTACTTC.

The gene calls are TRBV7-2 and TRBJ2-1; possible D gene TRBD2, 6 bases. Germline CDR1 and CDR2: SGHTA and FQGNSA. This CDR3 region has 14 residues. V gave up 5 bases and J gave up 7 bases, with 15 bases separating them. The CDR3 sequence is CASSAELRGNEQFF. The CDR3 DNA reads as TGTGCCAGCAGCGCTGAATTACGGGGGAATGAGCAGTTCTTC.

The chain carries TRBV20-1 and TRBJ2-7; TRBD2 might be the D (5 bases). The germline V gene has CDR1 DFQATT and CDR2 SNEGSKA (reference sequence). V lost 3 bases and J lost 2, with 14 bases in between. CDR3 size: 14 residues. In nucleotides, the CDR3 is TGCAGTGCTAGTAGTGGAGCGGCTACCTACGAGCAGTACTTC. Its translation is CSASSGAATYEQYF.

The chain couples TRBV5-1 to TRBJ2-3; the D gene is possibly TRBD2 (7 bases). V lost 4 bases, J lost 5 bases, and 17 bases lay in between. There are 15 residues in the CDR3. Germline V lookup: CDR1 SGHRS, CDR2 YFSETQ. The CDR3 region has the DNA TGCGCCAGCAGCGGGGGGGCAGGAAGGTTAGATACGCAGTATTTT. It translates to CASSGGAGRLDTQYF.

The chain couples TRBV18 to TRBJ2-3; D call uncertain. Deletions cut 6 bases from V and 5 bases from J, with 15 bases between. The CDR3 has 14 residues. Germline CDR1 and CDR2: KGHSH and LQKENI. CDR3 sequence (DNA): TGTGCCAGCTCGCAGCCTGAGCGCGGAGATACGCAGTATTTT. This gives the protein CASSQPERGDTQYF. Full variable domain (missing parts from reference TRBV18 and TRBJ2-3): NAGVMQNPRHLVRRRGQEARLRCSPMKGHSHVYWYRQLPEEGLKFMVYLQKENIIDESGMPKERFSAEFPKEGPSILRIQQVVRGDSAAYFCASSQPERGDTQYFGPGTRLTVL.

In nucleotides, the CDR3 is TGTGCCAGCAGTTACTCGGACAGGGGAATCTACGAGCAGTACTTC. It codes for CASSYSDRGIYEQYF. The chain carries TRBV6-5 and TRBJ2-7; TRBD1 aligns across 9 bases. CDR3 length: 15 residues. Germline V gene data show CDR1 as MNHEY and CDR2 as SVGAGI. The ends lost 0 bases at V and 3 bases at J; junction bases unmatched: 3.